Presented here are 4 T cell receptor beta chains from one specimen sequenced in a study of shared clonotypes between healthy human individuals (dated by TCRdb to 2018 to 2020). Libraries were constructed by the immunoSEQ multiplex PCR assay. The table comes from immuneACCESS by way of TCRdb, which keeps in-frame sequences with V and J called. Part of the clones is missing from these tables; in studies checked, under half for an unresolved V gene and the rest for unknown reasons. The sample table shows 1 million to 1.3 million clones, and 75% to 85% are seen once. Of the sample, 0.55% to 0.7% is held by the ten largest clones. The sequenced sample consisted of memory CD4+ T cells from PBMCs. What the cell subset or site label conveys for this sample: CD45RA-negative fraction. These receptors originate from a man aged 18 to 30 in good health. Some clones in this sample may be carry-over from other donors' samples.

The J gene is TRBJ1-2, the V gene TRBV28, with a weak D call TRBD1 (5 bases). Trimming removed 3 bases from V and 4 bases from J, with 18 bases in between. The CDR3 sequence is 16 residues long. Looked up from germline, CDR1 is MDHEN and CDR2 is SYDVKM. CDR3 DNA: TGTGCCAGCAGTTTCGTCGGGCAGGGCAAAACCTATGGCTACACCTTC. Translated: CASSFVGQGKTYGYTF.

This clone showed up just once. The CDR3 DNA follows: TGTGCCTTCTCCTCCGGGACGGGAAGATCCGGCTACACCTTC. Translation gives CAFSSGTGRSGYTF. The rearrangement joins TRBV30 to TRBJ1-2, with a possible D match to TRBD1 (5 bases). The CDR3 runs 14 residues. Trimming cost V 7 bases and J 8 bases, with 23 bases left between them. The germline CDR1 and CDR2 sequences are GTSNPN and SVGIG (reference sequence). Full variable domain (outside the CDR3, taken from reference TRBV30 and TRBJ1-2): SQTIHQWPATLVQPVGSPLSLECTVEGTSNPNLYWYRQAAGRGLQLLFYSVGIGQISSEVPQNLSASRPQDRQFILSSKKLLLSDSGFYLCAFSSGTGRSGYTFGSGTRLTVV.

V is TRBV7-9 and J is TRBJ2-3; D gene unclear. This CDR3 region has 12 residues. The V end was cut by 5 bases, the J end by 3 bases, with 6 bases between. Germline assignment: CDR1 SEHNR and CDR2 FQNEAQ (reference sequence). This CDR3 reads CASSSLTDTQYF. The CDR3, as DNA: TGTGCCAGCAGCAGCCTTACAGATACGCAGTATTTT. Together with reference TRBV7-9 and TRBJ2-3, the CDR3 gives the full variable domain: DTGVSQNPRHKITKRGQNVTFRCDPISEHNRLYWYRQTLGQGPEFLTYFQNEAQLEKSRLLSDRFSAERPKGSFSTLEIQRTEQGDSAMYLCASSSLTDTQYFGPGTRLTVL.

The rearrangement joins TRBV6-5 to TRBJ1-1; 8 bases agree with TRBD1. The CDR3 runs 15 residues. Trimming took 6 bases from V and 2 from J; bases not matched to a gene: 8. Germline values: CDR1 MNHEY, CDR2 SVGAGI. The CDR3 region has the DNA TGTGCCAGCAGGGGAACAGGGGGGCGAAACACTGAAGCTTTCTTT. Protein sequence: CASRGTGGRNTEAFF.